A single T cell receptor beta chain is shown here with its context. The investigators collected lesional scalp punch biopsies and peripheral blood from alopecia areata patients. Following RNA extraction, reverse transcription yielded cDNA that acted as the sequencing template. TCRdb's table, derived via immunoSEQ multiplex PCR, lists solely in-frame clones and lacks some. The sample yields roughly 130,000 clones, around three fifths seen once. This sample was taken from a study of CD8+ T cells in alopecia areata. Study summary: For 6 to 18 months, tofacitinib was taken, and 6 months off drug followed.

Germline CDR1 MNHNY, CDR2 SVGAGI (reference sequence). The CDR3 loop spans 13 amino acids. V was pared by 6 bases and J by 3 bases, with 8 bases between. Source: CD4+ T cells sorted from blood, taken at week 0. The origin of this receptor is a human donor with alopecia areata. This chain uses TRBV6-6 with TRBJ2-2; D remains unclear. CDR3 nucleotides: TGTGCCAGCAGGGTAGCTGACACCGGGGAGCTGTTTTTT. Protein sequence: CASRVADTGELFF.